The 8 T cell receptor beta chains presented below share a single source sample, sequenced in a study of T cell responses to AZD1222 COVID-19 vaccine. Here immunoSEQ multiplex PCR was the method, and the copy in TCRdb shows in-frame clones only, minus some. This sample has about 120,000 clones, with about 87% found just once. The starting material was peripheral blood, obtained on day 0 of AZD1222 vaccination. The receptors originated from an adult in good health.

This rearrangement joins TRBV28 to TRBJ2-7; TRBD1 is a possible D gene (5 bases). This CDR3 is built from 16 residues. In germline, CDR1 is MDHEN, CDR2 SYDVKM. Trimming removed 3 bases at V and 0 bases at J, with 15 bases between. The CDR3 DNA reads TGTGCCAGCAGTTTGAAGGCAGGGATCTTCTCCTACGAGCAGTACTTC. Residues: CASSLKAGIFSYEQYF.

This chain joins TRBV20-1 and TRBJ2-3, with D perhaps matching TRBD2 (5 bases). Trimming left V 6 bases short and J 6 bases short, with 10 bases between. Germline CDR1 DFQATT, CDR2 SNEGSKA (reference sequence). The CDR3 is made up of 11 amino acids. CDR3: CSAVGVDTQYF. The DNA for the CDR3 is TGCAGTGCAGTCGGGGTGGATACGCAGTATTTT.

This clone was seen only once. This CDR3 reads CASSPGTSGRGETQYF. The CDR3, as DNA: TGTGCCAGCTCACCGGGGACTAGCGGGAGAGGGGAGACCCAGTACTTC. J is TRBJ2-5 and V is TRBV18; 14 bases map to TRBD2. CDR3 size: 16 residues. The germline V gene has CDR1 KGHSH and CDR2 LQKENI. V shed 3 bases and J 5 bases; nucleotides not matched to a gene: 5.

V is TRBV27 and J is TRBJ2-2; weak D call: TRBD1 (5 bases). CDR1 is MNHEY and CDR2 is SMNVEV in the germline V gene (reference sequence). The CDR3 extends over 13 amino acids. V was cut by 6 bases and J by 4 bases, with 9 bases left in between. In nucleotides, the CDR3 is TGTGCCAGCAGCCCAGGGTTCACCGGGGAGCTGTTTTTT. Amino acid sequence: CASSPGFTGELFF.

V usage is TRBV7-2 and J usage is TRBJ1-4; unclear D gene. V was clipped by 1 base and J by 0 bases, with 6 bases between them. This CDR3 region has 15 residues. The germline V gene has CDR1 SGHTA and CDR2 FQGNSA. The CDR3 bases are TGTGCCAGCAGCTTAGACAGTGCAACTAATGAAAAACTGTTTTTT. Protein sequence: CASSLDSATNEKLFF.

The chain has TRBV14 and TRBJ1-1, with D perhaps TRBD1 (5 bases). Between the trimmed V and J ends, which lost 4 bases and 3 bases, there was a span of 21 bases. The CDR3 spans 17 residues. Germline CDR1 and CDR2: SGHDN and FVKESK. The CDR3 reads CASSLYTGRRIYTEAFF. The CDR3 DNA follows: TGTGCCAGCAGCCTATACACAGGTCGCCGAATCTACACTGAAGCTTTCTTT.

V is TRBV28 and J is TRBJ1-1, with TRBD1 as a possible D gene (5 bases). Looked up from germline, CDR1 is MDHEN and CDR2 is SYDVKM. Trimming shortened V by 1 base and J by 6 bases, and 12 bases separated the two germline ends. The CDR3 is 14 residues long. The CDR3 is CASSLSLGASEAFF. The CDR3 DNA reads as TGTGCCAGCAGTTTATCTCTTGGGGCTTCTGAAGCTTTCTTT. Together with reference TRBV28 and TRBJ1-1, the CDR3 gives the full variable domain: DVKVTQSSRYLVKRTGEKVFLECVQDMDHENMFWYRQDPGLGLRLIYFSYDVKMKEKGDIPEGYSVSREKKERFSLILESASTNQTSMYLCASSLSLGASEAFFGQGTRLTVV.

The chain employs TRBV4-1 and TRBJ1-2, with TRBD1 as a possible D gene (6 bases). V lost 0 bases to trimming and J lost 10 bases, with 15 bases between them. CDR3 length equals 14 residues. Germline V gene sequence: CDR1 MGHRA, CDR2 YSYEKL. DNA of the CDR3: TGCGCCAGCAGCCAAGAATTAAGGACAGATCACTACACCTTC. Amino acid sequence: CASSQELRTDHYTF.